A selection of T cell receptor beta chains follows, all from one sample in a study of patients and donors after allogeneic stem cell transplantation. TCRdb re-analysed the RT-PCR reads in MiXCR, keeping a single row per CDR3 protein. Here the sample spans fewer than 180,000 distinct CDR3 sequences, roughly two fifths being singletons. Sequenced: blood, either unsorted or a sorted T cell fraction (not recorded which). Receptors were obtained from a human donor who was either an allogeneic HSCT recipient or a stem cell or donor lymphocyte infusion donor (not recorded which). It is not recorded whose cells these are; they may come from a transplant donor. Each CDR3 is given with its conserved first and last residue. The D gene is left open where the match is weak. A row's size may be missing; if present it is once, few, many or a size class.

j_gene: TRBJ2-7
v_gene: TRBV20-1
d_gene: NA
abundance: NA
CDR3nt: TGCAGTGCTAGACAGGCCGAGCTTTACTACGAGCAGTACTTC
CDR3aa: CSARQAELYYEQYF

j_gene: TRBJ2-1
v_gene: TRBV10-3
d_gene: NA
abundance: NA
CDR3nt: TGTGCCATCGGGGGTCGGACAGCATACAATGAGCAGTTCTTC
CDR3aa: CAIGGRTAYNEQFF

j_gene: TRBJ1-5
v_gene: TRBV6-2/TRBV6-3
d_gene: NA
abundance: NA
CDR3nt: TGTGCCAGCAGTTACCCCCCCCAGCCCCAGCATTTT
CDR3aa: CASSYPPQPQHF

j_gene: TRBJ2-2
v_gene: TRBV15
d_gene: NA
abundance: once
CDR3nt: TGTGCCACCAGCAGAGAGGTTAGCGGAAACACCGGGGAGCTGTTTTTT
CDR3aa: CATSREVSGNTGELFF

j_gene: TRBJ1-6
v_gene: TRBV12-3/TRBV12-4
d_gene: TRBD1
abundance: few
CDR3nt: TGTGCCAGCAGTGGGGACAGGGGGGACCATAATTCACCCCTCCACTTT
CDR3aa: CASSGDRGDHNSPLHF

j_gene: TRBJ1-5
v_gene: TRBV7-2
d_gene: NA
abundance: NA
CDR3nt: TGTGCCAGCAGCCTCACGGGGGGCAGTCAGCCCCAGCATTTT
CDR3aa: CASSLTGGSQPQHF

j_gene: TRBJ2-3
v_gene: TRBV29-1
d_gene: NA
abundance: NA
CDR3nt: TGCAGCGTTGAAACGGGTCGGAATACGCAGTATTTT
CDR3aa: CSVETGRNTQYF

j_gene: TRBJ1-2
v_gene: TRBV12-3/TRBV12-4
d_gene: NA
abundance: NA
CDR3nt: TGTGCCAGCGGTCAGGGCGGTGGCTACACCTTC
CDR3aa: CASGQGGGYTF

j_gene: TRBJ1-1
v_gene: TRBV11-2
d_gene: NA
abundance: NA
CDR3nt: TGTGCCAGCAGCCCCGATCAGAACACTGAAGCTTTCTTT
CDR3aa: CASSPDQNTEAFF

j_gene: TRBJ1-3
v_gene: TRBV7-9
d_gene: NA
abundance: few
CDR3nt: TGTGCCAGCAGCGTCCGAGACGACCCGTCTGGAAACACCATATATTTT
CDR3aa: CASSVRDDPSGNTIYF

j_gene: TRBJ1-2
v_gene: TRBV12-3/TRBV12-4
d_gene: NA
abundance: NA
CDR3nt: TGTGCCAGCAGTCCGACGGAGGACACATTCTATGGCTACACCTTC
CDR3aa: CASSPTEDTFYGYTF

j_gene: TRBJ1-4
v_gene: TRBV25-1
d_gene: NA
abundance: few
CDR3nt: TGTGCCAGCAGTGTCCGAGCGAGTAATGAAAAACTGTTTTTT
CDR3aa: CASSVRASNEKLFF

j_gene: TRBJ2-1
v_gene: TRBV7-9
d_gene: NA
abundance: NA
CDR3nt: TGTGCCAGCAGCTTAGCGAAAGGGAGCGATGAGCAGTTCTTC
CDR3aa: CASSLAKGSDEQFF

j_gene: TRBJ2-1
v_gene: TRBV28
d_gene: TRBD2
abundance: NA
CDR3nt: TGTGCCAGCAGTTTCCAGCGGGGGGGTTACAATGAGCAGTTCTTC
CDR3aa: CASSFQRGGYNEQFF

j_gene: TRBJ1-2
v_gene: TRBV5-1
d_gene: NA
abundance: NA
CDR3nt: TGCGCCAGCAGCTTGACACAGGGCGGCGGAGAATATGGCTACACCTTC
CDR3aa: CASSLTQGGGEYGYTF

j_gene: TRBJ2-7
v_gene: TRBV27
d_gene: TRBD1
abundance: NA
CDR3nt: TGTGCCAGCAGAGAACCCGGGACAGGGTCCGAGCAGTACTTC
CDR3aa: CASREPGTGSEQYF

j_gene: TRBJ1-2
v_gene: TRBV3-1
d_gene: NA
abundance: few
CDR3nt: TGTGCCAGCAGCCAAGTGGATGGCTACACCTTC
CDR3aa: CASSQVDGYTF

j_gene: TRBJ1-1
v_gene: TRBV12-3/TRBV12-4
d_gene: NA
abundance: many
CDR3nt: TGTGCCAGCAGCCTTGACATGAACACTGAAGCTTTCTTT
CDR3aa: CASSLDMNTEAFF

j_gene: TRBJ1-1
v_gene: TRBV13
d_gene: NA
abundance: many
CDR3nt: TGTGCCAGCAGTTCGGGGCTGATGAACACTGAAGCTTTCTTT
CDR3aa: CASSSGLMNTEAFF

j_gene: TRBJ2-7
v_gene: TRBV7-9
d_gene: TRBD2
abundance: NA
CDR3nt: TGTGCCAGCAACGGGACTAGAGCCTACGAGCAGTACTTC
CDR3aa: CASNGTRAYEQYF

j_gene: TRBJ1-6
v_gene: TRBV7-9
d_gene: NA
abundance: once
CDR3nt: TGTGCCAGCAGCTCCAACCGACAGGCTAATTCACCCCTCCACTTT
CDR3aa: CASSSNRQANSPLHF

j_gene: TRBJ2-1
v_gene: TRBV29-1
d_gene: NA
abundance: NA
CDR3nt: TGCAGCGTTGTTACCCCCGACAGGCCTAGCTCCTACAATGAGCAGTTCTTC
CDR3aa: CSVVTPDRPSSYNEQFF

j_gene: TRBJ2-6
v_gene: TRBV20-1
d_gene: NA
abundance: few
CDR3nt: TGCAGTGCCGGGGGCGGAACCTCTCTTTGGGCCAACGTCCTGATTTTC
CDR3aa: CSAGGGTSLWANVLIF

j_gene: TRBJ2-1
v_gene: TRBV7-9
d_gene: NA
abundance: once
CDR3nt: TGTGCCAGCAGCTTAGGAGTCCACTCCTACAATGAGCAGTTCTTC
CDR3aa: CASSLGVHSYNEQFF

j_gene: TRBJ2-3
v_gene: TRBV10-3
d_gene: NA
abundance: few
CDR3nt: TGTGCCTCCTCCATCGGTGGCACAGATACGCAGTATTTT
CDR3aa: CASSIGGTDTQYF

j_gene: TRBJ1-1
v_gene: TRBV5-1
d_gene: NA
abundance: NA
CDR3nt: TGCGCCAGCAGCTTGACCATCCTCTGGGGGGACACTGAAGCTTTCTTT
CDR3aa: CASSLTILWGDTEAFF